Listed here are 8 T cell receptor beta chains from one sample, sequenced in a study of shared clonotypes between healthy human individuals. Clones were sequenced by immunoSEQ multiplex PCR, and TCRdb holds only the in-frame ones, with some missing. This sample has roughly 1 million clones, with around four fifths found just once. Sequencing input: memory CD4+ T cells sorted from blood. Subset here: CD45RA-negative fraction. The receptor source for this set is a young man in good health.

The rearrangement links TRBV18 to TRBJ1-1; 7 bases are a match to TRBD1. Trimming at V came to 1 base and at J to 8 bases, leaving 4 bases not matched to a gene. CDR3 length: 13 amino acids. Germline V gene lookup returns CDR1 KGHSH and CDR2 LQKENI. Here the CDR3 DNA reads TGTGCCAGCTCACCACAACGACAGGGAGAAGCTTTCTTT. Translated, it gives CASSPQRQGEAFF.

The J gene is TRBJ1-3, the V gene TRBV18; no clear D gene. The CDR3 covers 15 residues. Germline values: CDR1 KGHSH, CDR2 LQKENI. V lost 2 bases and J 4 bases, leaving 12 bases between the germline ends. CDR3 DNA sequence: TGTGCCAGCTCACCATACGGAGCTGGGGGAAACACCATATATTTT. Translation gives CASSPYGAGGNTIYF.

The J gene is TRBJ2-7, the V gene TRBV27; D perhaps matches TRBD1 (6 bases). The CDR3 loop spans 13 amino acids. The germline V gene encodes CDR1 MNHEY and CDR2 SMNVEV (reference sequence). Trimming shortened V by 7 bases and J by 5 bases, and 15 bases separated the two germline ends. CDR3 coding DNA: TGTGCCAGCACCCCTAGGGCAGGGGACGAGCAGTACTTC. Protein: CASTPRAGDEQYF.

As concerns this clone: This specimen includes other DNA sequences encoding the same CDR3. The chain is built from TRBV5-1 and TRBJ1-1; no clear D gene. The V gene's germline CDR1 is SGHRS and CDR2 YFSETQ. Trimming left V 2 bases short and J 4 bases short, with 15 bases between. The CDR3 is 15 amino acids. CDR3 nucleotide sequence: TGCGCCAGCAGCTTCCAAGGACCCGGTGTCACTGAAGCTTTCTTT. Translation: CASSFQGPGVTEAFF. The whole variable domain, filled in from reference TRBV5-1 and TRBJ1-1, reads KAGVTQTPRYLIKTRGQQVTLSCSPISGHRSVSWYQQTPGQGLQFLFEYFSETQRNKGNFPGRFSGRQFSNSRSEMNVSTLELGDSALYLCASSFQGPGVTEAFFGQGTRLTVV.

The chain carries TRBV30 and TRBJ2-3, with D hard to call. CDR1 and CDR2 from the germline V gene are GTSNPN and SVGIG (reference sequence). Trimming shortened V by 4 bases and J by 1 base, and 12 bases separated the two germline ends. This CDR3 spans 14 amino acids. This chain's CDR3 is CAWIPDGRTDTQYF. For the CDR3, the DNA is TGTGCCTGGATCCCGGACGGCCGCACAGATACGCAGTATTTT.

This chain joins TRBV4-1 and TRBJ1-2; no reliable D call. Trimming removed 0 bases at V and 4 bases at J, with 12 bases between. Germline lookup yields CDR1 MGHRA and CDR2 YSYEKL. The CDR3 is 15 residues long. The CDR3 bases are TGCGCCAGCAGCCAAGAGACAACAGCTTTCTATGGCTACACCTTC. Translation: CASSQETTAFYGYTF.

Worth noting for this clone: With only one base between it and a far larger clone, this is likely a read error. J is TRBJ1-1 and V is TRBV5-1; no definite D call. CDR3 length equals 11 residues. V was cut by 5 bases and J by 1 base, with 3 bases left in between. Germline V gene data show CDR1 as SGHRS and CDR2 as YFSETQ. For the CDR3, the DNA is TGCGCCAGCAGGGAGAACACTGAAGCTTTCTTT. This encodes CASRENTEAFF.

The V gene is TRBV29-1, the J gene TRBJ2-3; 10 bases are a match to TRBD1. Germline CDR1 reads SQVTM; CDR2 reads ANQGSEA. CDR3 length equals 14 residues. Trimming removed 7 bases from V and 5 bases from J; junction bases left unmatched: 9. The CDR3 reads CSALTGGAGDTQYF. CDR3 nucleotide sequence: TGCAGCGCCCTGACAGGGGGCGCAGGAGATACGCAGTATTTT.